This TCR beta chain was documented in a study of OX40 agonist ivuxolimab in advanced cancers. Overall study: There were three patients with partial responses, one having hepatocellular carcinoma and two cutaneous melanoma. Study results and caveats: Among the lowest peripheral clonal expansion occurred in 0.1-3.0 mg/kg partial responders.

A remark on this clone: Antigen unknown. This CDR3 is also generated by other DNA sequences in the sample.

Sequencing was performed with immunoSEQ multiplex PCR; in TCRdb, only in-frame clones are kept and a portion is missing. The sample yields around 70,000 clones, around nine tenths seen once. This CDR3 comprises 12 residues. Looked up from germline, CDR1 is MDHEN and CDR2 is SYDVKM. The germline V and J ends were trimmed by 2 bases and 3 bases, with 5 bases remaining between them. The V call is TRBV28, the J call TRBJ2-7; D remains ambiguous. Sample: CD4+ or CD8+ T cells sorted from blood, taken in a trial of the OX40 agonist ivuxolimab. The receptor comes from an adult with an advanced solid tumor such as melanoma, head and neck, liver or kidney cancer. Here the CDR3 reads CASSLGNYEQYF. In DNA form, the CDR3 reads TGTGCCAGCAGTTTAGGGAACTACGAGCAGTACTTC. The variable domain in full, with the rest retrieved from reference TRBV28 and TRBJ2-7, is DVKVTQSSRYLVKRTGEKVFLECVQDMDHENMFWYRQDPGLGLRLIYFSYDVKMKEKGDIPEGYSVSREKKERFSLILESASTNQTSMYLCASSLGNYEQYFGPGTRLTVT.